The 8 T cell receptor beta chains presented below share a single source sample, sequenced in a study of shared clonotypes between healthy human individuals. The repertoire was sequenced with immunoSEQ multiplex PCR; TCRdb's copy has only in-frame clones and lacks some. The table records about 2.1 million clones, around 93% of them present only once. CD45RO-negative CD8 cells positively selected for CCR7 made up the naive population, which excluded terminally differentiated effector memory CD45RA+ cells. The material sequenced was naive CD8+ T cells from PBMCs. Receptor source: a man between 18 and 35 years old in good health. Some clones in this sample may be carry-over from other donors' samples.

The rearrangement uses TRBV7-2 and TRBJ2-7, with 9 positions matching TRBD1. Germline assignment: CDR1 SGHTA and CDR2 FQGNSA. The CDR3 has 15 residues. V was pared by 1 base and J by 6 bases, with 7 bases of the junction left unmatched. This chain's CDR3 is CASSLDRDRVGEQYF. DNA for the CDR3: TGTGCCAGCAGCTTAGACCGGGACAGGGTCGGCGAGCAGTACTTC.

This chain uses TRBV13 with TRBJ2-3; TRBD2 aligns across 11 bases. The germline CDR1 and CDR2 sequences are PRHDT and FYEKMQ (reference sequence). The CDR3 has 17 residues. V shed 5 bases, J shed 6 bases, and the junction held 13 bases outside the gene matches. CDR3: CASSRGASGRRRDTQYF. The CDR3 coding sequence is TGTGCCAGCAGCAGGGGGGCTAGCGGGAGGAGACGGGATACGCAGTATTTT.

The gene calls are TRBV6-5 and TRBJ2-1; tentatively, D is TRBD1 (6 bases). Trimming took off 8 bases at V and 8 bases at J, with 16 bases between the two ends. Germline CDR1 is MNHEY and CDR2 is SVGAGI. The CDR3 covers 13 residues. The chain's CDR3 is CASRTVPIYEQFF. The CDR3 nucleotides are TGTGCCAGCCGGACAGTCCCGATTTATGAGCAGTTCTTC.

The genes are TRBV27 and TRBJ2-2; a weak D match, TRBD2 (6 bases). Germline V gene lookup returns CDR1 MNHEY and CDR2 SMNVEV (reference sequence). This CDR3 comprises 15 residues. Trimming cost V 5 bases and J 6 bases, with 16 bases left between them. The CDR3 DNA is TGTGCCAGCAGTCTGGGACTCGAAGGGCCCGGGGAGCTGTTTTTT. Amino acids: CASSLGLEGPGELFF.

The CDR3: CASKGQGLQPQHF. CDR3 nucleotides: TGTGCCAGCAAGGGACAGGGTCTTCAGCCCCAGCATTTT. The gene calls are TRBV2 and TRBJ1-5; 9 bases match TRBD1. CDR3 size: 13 residues. CDR1 is SNHLY, CDR2 FYNNEI, per germline. Trimming at V came to 7 bases and at J to 6 bases, leaving 4 bases not matched to a gene.

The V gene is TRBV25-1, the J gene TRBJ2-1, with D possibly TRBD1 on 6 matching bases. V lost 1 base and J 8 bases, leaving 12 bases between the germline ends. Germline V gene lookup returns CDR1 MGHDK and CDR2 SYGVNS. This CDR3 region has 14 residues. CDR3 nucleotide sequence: TGTGCCAGCAGTGAATTCCGGACAGTGGATGAGCAGTTCTTC. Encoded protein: CASSEFRTVDEQFF.

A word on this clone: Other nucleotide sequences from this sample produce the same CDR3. This chain's CDR3 is CSAGGQNTEAFF. The CDR3 DNA reads as TGCAGCGCCGGAGGACAAAACACTGAAGCTTTCTTT. V usage is TRBV29-1 and J usage is TRBJ1-1; possibly TRBD1 for D (5 bases). V gave up 7 bases and J gave up 2 bases, with 11 bases separating them. The CDR3 has 12 residues. The germline CDR1 and CDR2 sequences are SQVTM and ANQGSEA.

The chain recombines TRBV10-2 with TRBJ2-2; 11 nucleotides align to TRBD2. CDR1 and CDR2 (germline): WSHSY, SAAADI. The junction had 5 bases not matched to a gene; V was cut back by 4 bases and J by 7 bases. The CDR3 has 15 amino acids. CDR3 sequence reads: CASSGTSGFFGELFF. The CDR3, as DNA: TGCGCCAGCAGTGGGACTAGCGGGTTCTTCGGGGAGCTGTTTTTT.